The 9 T cell receptor beta chains given below trace back to one sample, sequenced in a study. The assay was immunoSEQ multiplex PCR, and TCRdb's table has in-frame clones only and misses some. The table lists roughly 68,000 clones, roughly 93% of them singletons, with roughly 4.2% in the top ten. Sequenced material: PBMCs. These receptors came from a man aged 40-49 years with rheumatoid arthritis.

CDR3 bases: TGTGCCAGCAGCCAAACTACAGGCCGACCTGAAGCTTTCTTT. Translated: CASSQTTGRPEAFF. The V call is TRBV3-1 (or the pseudogene TRBV3-2), the J call TRBJ1-1; tentative D call: TRBD1 (5 bases). There are 14 residues in the CDR3. Germline values: CDR1 LGHDT, CDR2 YNNKEL (reference sequence). V was shortened by 2 bases and J by 6 bases, with 13 bases between the two germline ends.

The V call is TRBV7-2, the J call TRBJ2-3; TRBD2 agrees at 10 bases. Germline V gene data show CDR1 as SGHTA and CDR2 as FQGNSA. J was trimmed by 4 bases and V by 1 base; bases with no gene match: 8. CDR3 size: 17 residues. The chain's CDR3 is CASSLVGGAGGADTQYF. The CDR3 DNA reads TGTGCCAGCAGCTTAGTCGGGGGAGCGGGAGGGGCAGATACGCAGTATTTT.

This chain links TRBV2 with TRBJ1-2, with 8 bases lining up with TRBD1. The CDR3 consists of 15 residues. V lost 7 bases and J lost 0; bases outside the gene matches: 7. Germline loops: CDR1 SNHLY, CDR2 FYNNEI. The CDR3 nucleotides are TGTGCCAGCATTCCTCGGACAGGGCCTAACTATGGCTACACCTTC. Amino acids: CASIPRTGPNYGYTF.

V is TRBV7-9 and J is TRBJ1-1; D possibly corresponds to TRBD1 (5 bases). CDR1 SEHNR and CDR2 FQNEAQ come from the germline V gene (reference sequence). The CDR3 is made up of 14 amino acids. Trimming stripped 1 base from V and 5 bases from J, with 11 bases between. The DNA of the CDR3 is TGTGCCAGCAGCTTAGTCGGGTCAGGGACTGAAGCTTTCTTT. It yields the protein CASSLVGSGTEAFF.

V and J are TRBV19 and TRBJ2-2; possible D gene TRBD1, 6 bases. V was shortened by 3 bases and J by 3 bases, with 11 bases between the two germline ends. The CDR3 has 15 residues. CDR1 LNHDA and CDR2 SQIVND come from the germline V gene (reference sequence). CDR3 sequence: CASSIRGTYTGELFF. In DNA form, the CDR3 reads TGTGCCAGTAGTATCAGGGGCACGTACACCGGGGAGCTGTTTTTT.

The chain joins TRBV3-1 (or the pseudogene TRBV3-2) to TRBJ2-7, with D possibly TRBD1 on 6 matching bases. The CDR3 spans 15 residues. The germline V gene has CDR1 LGHDT and CDR2 YNNKEL (reference sequence). V was clipped by 4 bases and J by 2 bases, with 15 bases between them. As DNA, the CDR3 is TGTGCCAGCAGCCGACAGGAAATCTTTCCCTACGAGCAGTACTTC. Its protein product is CASSRQEIFPYEQYF.

The chain recombines TRBV7-2 with TRBJ1-5, with D maybe TRBD1 (6 bases). The V end lost 0 bases, the J end lost 4 bases, and 7 bases lay between the germline ends. The CDR3 length is 14 residues. Germline CDR1 and CDR2: SGHTA and FQGNSA. CDR3 bases: TGTGCCAGCAGCTTAGCCGGACAGAATCAGCCCCAGCATTTT. It specifies CASSLAGQNQPQHF.

CDR3 DNA: TGTGCCAGCAGTTTCGACGGACAGGGGAGTTTCTACGAGCAGTACTTC. Amino acids: CASSFDGQGSFYEQYF. V and J are TRBV6-5 and TRBJ2-7; TRBD1 agrees at 9 bases. Germline V gene lookup returns CDR1 MNHEY and CDR2 SVGAGI. CDR3 size: 16 residues. J was trimmed by 3 bases and V by 4 bases; bases with no gene match: 10.

The rearrangement joins TRBV7-6 to TRBJ2-1; the D gene is possibly TRBD1 (8 bases). Per germline, CDR1 SGHVS and CDR2 FNYEAQ. This CDR3 has 12 amino acids. V was clipped by 3 bases and J by 12 bases, with 12 bases between them. In nucleotides, the CDR3 is TGTGCCAGCAGCTTGAGCGGGACAGGGCAGTTCTTC. Translation: CASSLSGTGQFF.